This T cell receptor (beta chain) stems from a study of blood T cell repertoires in COVID-19. Across the study: Collection of acute and convalescent COVID-19 samples took place in the United States, Italy and Spain.

Original analysis: Reference gene primer amplification in the assay estimated nucleated cell counts. Profiled with immunoSEQ multiplex PCR; TCRdb holds only in-frame clones, not every one. The V and J calls and the clone size are those of that table, but D and trimming were determined from the DNA. In the table there are 100,000 to 150,000 clones, around 90% of which are singletons. Germline CDR1 SGDLS, CDR2 YYNGEE. The junction had 6 bases not matched to a gene; V was cut back by 2 bases and J by 5 bases. CDR3 size: 15 residues. The clonotype comes from a human donor in a cohort sampled during active COVID-19. The chain couples TRBV9 to TRBJ2-1; the match to TRBD1 covers 8 bases. The sequenced sample was peripheral blood. CDR3 in amino acids: CASSVFGQGNNEQFF. CDR3 sequence (DNA): TGTGCCAGCAGCGTTTTTGGACAGGGAAACAATGAGCAGTTCTTC.